This T cell receptor beta chain came from a study of shared clonotypes between healthy human individuals. As for this clone: What it binds is not known.

The naive CD8 population came from CD45RO-negative cells selected for CCR7, without terminally differentiated effector memory CD45RA+ cells. TCRdb's copy holds only in-frame clones and misses some; the assay was immunoSEQ multiplex PCR. Here the sample spans about 2.2 million clones, more than 85% being singletons. General observations from the study: Generation of non-shared clonotypes was less probable than generation of clonotypes shared by all four donors.

Sample: naive CD8+ T cells from PBMCs. This clonotype was sampled from a man between 18 and 35 years old in good health. Some clones in this sample may be carry-over from other donors' samples.

The CDR3 nucleotides are TGTGCCACCAGCAGTGGCGGAAACTCCCCCGGGCAGTACTTC. As protein: CATSSGGNSPGQYF. The chain links TRBV15 to TRBJ2-7, with D unclear. Germline values: CDR1 LNHNV, CDR2 YYDKDF (reference sequence). Trimming removed 3 bases from V and 9 bases from J, with 18 bases in between. The CDR3 runs to 14 residues.